The 13 T cell receptor beta chains in this list originate from one sample, sequenced in a study of lymphopenia after photon versus proton radiotherapy (dated by TCRdb to between 2017 and 2020). The library came from the immunoSEQ multiplex PCR assay. The table comes from immuneACCESS by way of TCRdb, which keeps in-frame sequences with V and J called. Part of the clones is missing from these tables; in studies checked, under half for an unresolved V gene and the rest for unknown reasons. The sample contains 35,000 to 50,000 clones, approximately 82% of them found a single time. Less than 30% of the sample lies in the top ten. The input for sequencing was peripheral blood, taken from a patient treated with proton-based radiotherapy. Every receptor here comes from a woman aged 70 to 79 with pancreatic cancer.

The chain is built from TRBV6-1 and TRBJ1-4, with D perhaps matching TRBD1 (5 bases). Germline V gene data show CDR1 as MNHNS and CDR2 as SASEGT. The CDR3 runs 15 residues. Trimming pared 3 bases from V and 4 bases from J, leaving 12 bases between. CDR3 residues: CASSEGDRLNEKLFF. The DNA for the CDR3 is TGTGCCAGCAGTGAGGGGGACCGCCTTAATGAAAAACTGTTTTTT.

This clone was seen just once. This chain links TRBV5-6 with TRBJ2-5, with D unclear. Per the germline V gene, CDR1 is SGHDT and CDR2 is YYEEEE. V lost 2 bases and J 5 bases, leaving 10 bases between the germline ends. This CDR3 is 13 amino acids long. CDR3 sequence reads: CASSFEVWETQYF. For the CDR3, the DNA is TGTGCCAGCAGCTTTGAGGTTTGGGAGACCCAGTACTTC.

This clone was observed a few times. This chain connects TRBV7-3 to TRBJ2-7; the D gene is possibly TRBD2 (6 bases). The CDR3 has 15 amino acids. Trimming shortened V by 2 bases and J by 0 bases, and 11 bases separated the two germline ends. CDR1 is SGHTA, CDR2 FQGTGA, per germline. The CDR3 spells CASSLLAAPSYEQYF. CDR3 nucleotides: TGTGCCAGCAGCTTATTAGCGGCCCCCTCCTACGAGCAGTACTTC.

This rearrangement joins TRBV9 to TRBJ2-3, with D possibly being TRBD2 (5 bases). The CDR3 extends over 16 amino acids. The germline V gene encodes CDR1 SGDLS and CDR2 YYNGEE. The V end lost 2 bases, the J end lost 1 base, and 14 bases lay between the germline ends. The CDR3 DNA is TGTGCCAGCAGCGTTACGTTGGCGAGGGGCACAGATACGCAGTATTTT. This sequence encodes CASSVTLARGTDTQYF.

The rearrangement links TRBV10-3 to TRBJ2-5; possibly TRBD1 or TRBD2 for D (5 bases each). The CDR3 runs 16 residues. Germline V gene data show CDR1 as ENHRY and CDR2 as SYGVKD. V was clipped by 2 bases and J by 2 bases, with 15 bases between them. CDR3 nucleotides: TGTGCCATCAGTGAGCCCGGGGACGTGGCTCAAGAGACCCAGTACTTC. This translates into CAISEPGDVAQETQYF.

The genes are TRBV6-1 and TRBJ1-4; maybe TRBD1 (6 bases). CDR1 and CDR2 from the germline V gene are MNHNS and SASEGT. The CDR3 has 14 amino acids. V lost 4 bases, J lost 0 bases, and 6 bases lay in between. CDR3 sequence (DNA): TGTGCCAGCAGTGGGACAGCAACTAATGAAAAACTGTTTTTT. This sequence encodes CASSGTATNEKLFF.

The chain combines TRBV15 with TRBJ2-7; 7 nucleotides line up with TRBD2. The CDR3 length is 15 residues. Germline V CDR1 and CDR2: LNHNV, YYDKDF (reference sequence). Losses at the gene ends were 5 bases for V and 3 bases for J; bases not matched to a gene: 10. CDR3 residues: CATSAVGGSRYEQYF. CDR3 nucleotides: TGTGCCACCAGCGCAGTAGGCGGGAGCCGCTACGAGCAGTACTTC.

The V call is TRBV7-9, the J call TRBJ1-1; D not certain. The germline gives CDR1 SEHNR, CDR2 FQNEAQ (reference sequence). Trimming stripped 3 bases from V and 4 bases from J, with 9 bases between. This CDR3 contains 13 residues. CDR3 nucleotides: TGTGCCAGCAGCTTTGGAGGATCCACTGAAGCTTTCTTT. Protein sequence: CASSFGGSTEAFF. Full variable domain (remainder filled in from reference TRBV7-9 and TRBJ1-1): DTGVSQNPRHKITKRGQNVTFRCDPISEHNRLYWYRQTLGQGPEFLTYFQNEAQLEKSRLLSDRFSAERPKGSFSTLEIQRTEQGDSAMYLCASSFGGSTEAFFGQGTRLTVV.

The rearrangement uses TRBV5-1 and TRBJ2-5; D is unresolved. The DNA end is a closer match to TRBJ2-7, so the J assignment may be wrong. CDR1 is SGHRS, CDR2 YFSETQ, per germline. The CDR3 has 14 amino acids. The CDR3 bases are TGCGCCAGCAGCTTGGTAGCAGGAACCTACGAGCAGTACTTC. Its translation is CASSLVAGTYEQYF.

The rearrangement uses TRBV7-2 and TRBJ2-7; D gene ambiguous. Germline CDR1 SGHTA, CDR2 FQGNSA. CDR3 length equals 15 residues. Trimming removed 5 bases at V and 0 bases at J, with 14 bases between. The DNA of the CDR3 is TGTGCCAGCAGCCTGGGCCCCGATAGCTCCTACGAGCAGTACTTC. It yields the protein CASSLGPDSSYEQYF. The complete variable domain, with remaining parts taken from reference TRBV7-2 and TRBJ2-7, reads GAGVSQSPSNKVTEKGKDVELRCDPISGHTALYWYRQSLGQGLEFLIYFQGNSAPDKSGLPSDRFSAERTGGSVSTLTIQRTQQEDSAVYLCASSLGPDSSYEQYFGPGTRLTVT.

The V gene is TRBV18, the J gene TRBJ2-7, with 8 bases aligning to TRBD1. Germline V CDR1 and CDR2: KGHSH, LQKENI. The CDR3 consists of 16 residues. The V gene end was trimmed by 3 bases and the J gene end by 1 base; junction bases not matched to a gene: 8. As DNA, the CDR3 is TGTGCCAGCTCACCCTTTGGGCAGGGGGCTTCCTACGAGCAGTACTTC. Residues: CASSPFGQGASYEQYF.

J is TRBJ2-1 and V is TRBV28; 9 bases are shared with TRBD2. The junction had 9 bases not matched to a gene; V was cut back by 3 bases and J by 6 bases. The V gene's germline CDR1 is MDHEN and CDR2 SYDVKM. The CDR3 consists of 16 residues. The CDR3 coding sequence is TGTGCCAGCAGTTTTGGTAGGGGACTAGCTCGCAATGAGCAGTTCTTC. Translating it yields CASSFGRGLARNEQFF.

This clone showed up just once. The chain is built from TRBV7-2 and TRBJ2-7; 11 nucleotides align to TRBD2. The germline gives CDR1 SGHTA, CDR2 FQGNSA. The trim removed 4 bases at V and 3 bases at J, leaving 11 bases unmatched. The CDR3 consists of 17 residues. The CDR3 DNA follows: TGTGCCAGCAGCTCCCCCATTAGCGGGAGGGCCGGCTACGAGCAGTACTTC. Protein product: CASSSPISGRAGYEQYF.